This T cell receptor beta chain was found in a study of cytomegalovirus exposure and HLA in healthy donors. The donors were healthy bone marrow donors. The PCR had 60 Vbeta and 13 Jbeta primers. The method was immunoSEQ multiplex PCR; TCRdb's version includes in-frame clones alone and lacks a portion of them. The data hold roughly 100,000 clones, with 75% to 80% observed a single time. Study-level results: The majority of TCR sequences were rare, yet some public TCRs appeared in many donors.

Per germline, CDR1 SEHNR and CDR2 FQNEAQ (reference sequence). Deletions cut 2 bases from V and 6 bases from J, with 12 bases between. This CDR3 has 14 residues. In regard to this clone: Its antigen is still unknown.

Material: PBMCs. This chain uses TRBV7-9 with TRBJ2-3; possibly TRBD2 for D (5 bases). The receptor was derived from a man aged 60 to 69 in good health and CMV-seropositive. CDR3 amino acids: CASSLPGSRDTQYF. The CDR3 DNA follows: TGTGCCAGCAGCTTACCGGGGTCCAGGGATACGCAGTATTTT.